One sample yielded the 30 T cell receptor beta chains listed below, sequenced in a study of metastatic and nonmetastatic thyroid tumors. TCRdb reprocessed the PCR reads via MiXCR. Of 40,000 to 50,000 clones listed, about an eighth are singletons. Treatment of any kind had been given to no patient before thyroid surgery. The sample taken for sequencing was blood. The receptors originated from a male donor with papillary thyroid cancer or a benign thyroid nodule (not recorded which). Some clones in this sample may be carry-over from other donors' samples.

This chain connects TRBV30 to TRBJ1-3; the D is unclear. The CDR3 has 16 residues. The V gene lost 0 bases and the J gene lost 3 bases, with 15 bases spanning the gap. Germline V CDR1 and CDR2: GTSNPN, SVGIG (reference sequence). The CDR3 loop is CAWSVWVGPVGNTIYF. The CDR3 DNA sequence: TGTGCCTGGAGTGTATGGGTAGGGCCTGTTGGAAACACCATATATTTT. Full variable domain (outside the CDR3, taken from reference TRBV30 and TRBJ1-3): SQTIHQWPATLVQPVGSPLSLECTVEGTSNPNLYWYRQAAGRGLQLLFYSVGIGQISSEVPQNLSASRPQDRQFILSSKKLLLSDSGFYLCAWSVWVGPVGNTIYFGEGSWLTVV.

The table lists this clone with many counts. This chain connects TRBV11-2 to TRBJ2-1, with 13 bases that match TRBD2. Germline CDR1 SGHAT, CDR2 FQNNGV. V shed 5 bases, J shed 8 bases, and the junction held 9 bases outside the gene matches. The CDR3 is made up of 16 amino acids. The CDR3 protein is CASSPQLAGGGDEQFF. The DNA for the CDR3 is TGTGCCAGCAGCCCCCAACTAGCGGGAGGGGGAGATGAGCAGTTCTTC.

This rearrangement joins TRBV9 to TRBJ2-7; the D gene is possibly TRBD1 (6 bases). This CDR3 is built from 14 residues. Trimming stripped 4 bases from V and 5 bases from J, with 16 bases between. Germline V CDR1 and CDR2: SGDLS, YYNGEE. CDR3 in amino acids: CASSPSGTINEQYF. In DNA form, the CDR3 reads TGTGCCAGCAGCCCATCCGGGACAATCAACGAGCAGTACTTC.

This clone was counted many times. The chain has TRBV5-6 and TRBJ2-3; TRBD1 or TRBD2 may be the D gene (6 bases each). Germline V gene sequence: CDR1 SGHDT, CDR2 YYEEEE. V gave up 3 bases and J gave up 4 bases, with 15 bases separating them. The length of the CDR3 is 15 residues. The CDR3 sequence is CASSSTEEGADTQYF. CDR3 bases: TGTGCCAGCAGCTCAACAGAGGAGGGGGCAGATACGCAGTATTTT.

This clone was counted at least ten times. The chain recombines TRBV9 with TRBJ2-5, with 14 bases fitting TRBD2. The ends lost 3 bases at V and 3 bases at J; junction bases unmatched: 10. This CDR3 region has 18 residues. Germline assignment: CDR1 SGDLS and CDR2 YYNGEE. The CDR3 spells CASSDSGLAGVRKETQYF. CDR3 nucleotides: TGTGCCAGCAGCGACTCGGGACTAGCGGGAGTAAGGAAAGAGACCCAGTACTTC.

This clone was counted many times. The V call is TRBV28, the J call TRBJ2-5, with a weak D call TRBD2 (5 bases). Germline V gene sequence: CDR1 MDHEN, CDR2 SYDVKM. V gave up 0 bases and J gave up 1 base, with 12 bases separating them. This CDR3 is built from 16 residues. CDR3 region: CASSLWAEGSQETQYF. The CDR3 DNA is TGTGCCAGCAGTTTATGGGCAGAGGGCAGCCAAGAGACCCAGTACTTC.

This clone is medium-sized. The chain joins TRBV28 to TRBJ2-7, with D unresolved. The CDR3 runs to 15 residues. V lost 0 bases and J 1 base, leaving 10 bases between the germline ends. Germline assignment: CDR1 MDHEN and CDR2 SYDVKM. The CDR3 sequence: CASSLWVQRSYEQYF. The CDR3 DNA follows: TGTGCCAGCAGTTTATGGGTACAGCGATCCTACGAGCAGTACTTC.

This clone was detected only a few times. This chain joins TRBV6-1 and TRBJ1-5, with 8 bases identical to TRBD1. This CDR3 comprises 15 residues. Losses at the gene ends were 6 bases for V and 7 bases for J; bases not matched to a gene: 11. Germline V gene lookup returns CDR1 MNHNS and CDR2 SASEGT. The CDR3 DNA sequence: TGTGCCAGCAGACCCCAACAGGGGGAGCGACAGCCCCAGCATTTT. It translates to CASRPQQGERQPQHF.

This clone was found once. A much larger clone sits a single nucleotide away, making a read error possible. The rearrangement links TRBV5-1 to TRBJ2-1, with 7 bases matching TRBD2. V gave up 0 bases and J gave up 9 bases; unmatched junction bases: 21. This CDR3 has 19 residues. Germline V CDR1 and CDR2: SGHRS, YFSETQ. CDR3 nucleotide sequence: TGCGCCAGCAGCTTGGGACAGAGCGGGAACGGCCACGGCTCTAGTGAGCAGTTCTTC. The encoded protein is CASSLGQSGNGHGSSEQFF.

This clone has only a few counts. This rearrangement joins TRBV19 to TRBJ1-5, with D uncertain. Per the germline V gene, CDR1 is LNHDA and CDR2 is SQIVND (reference sequence). Trimming cost V 8 bases and J 1 base, with 9 bases left between them. The CDR3 covers 13 residues. For the CDR3, the DNA is TGTGCCAGTCACACCTCGAGCAATCAGCCCCAGCATTTT. Translating gives CASHTSSNQPQHF.

There are many counts of this clone. This sequence joins TRBV29-1 and TRBJ2-3; 10 bases align to TRBD2. The trim removed 4 bases at V and 2 bases at J, leaving 9 bases unmatched. The CDR3 is 16 amino acids. Per germline, CDR1 SQVTM and CDR2 ANQGSEA. CDR3 coding DNA: TGCAGCGTTGGGTCTAGCGGGAGTATGGTCACAGATACGCAGTATTTT. This codes for CSVGSSGSMVTDTQYF.

This clone was counted ten times or more. The genes are TRBV7-9 and TRBJ2-7; no reliable D call. The germline CDR1 and CDR2 sequences are SEHNR and FQNEAQ (reference sequence). With 3 bases removed from V and 3 bases from J, the gap between germline ends came to 6 bases. The length of the CDR3 is 12 residues. The CDR3 here is CASSFESYEQYF. CDR3 nucleotide sequence: TGTGCCAGCAGCTTTGAGAGCTACGAGCAGTACTTC.

As concerns this clone: A much larger clone differs from this one at a single base, so this may be a read error. The V call is TRBV14, the J call TRBJ2-3, with 7 bases fitting TRBD2. This CDR3 has 13 residues. The V gene end was trimmed by 4 bases and the J gene end by 8 bases; junction bases not matched to a gene: 6. Germline CDR1 is SGHDN and CDR2 is FVKESK. The CDR3 DNA reads TGTGCCAGCAGCCCTATGGGACTATCTACGCAGTATTTT. It translates to CASSPMGLSTQYF.

In this sample, this clone turned up many times. The chain is built from TRBV27 and TRBJ2-1, with 10 bases fitting TRBD2. The germline V gene has CDR1 MNHEY and CDR2 SMNVEV (reference sequence). This CDR3 is 17 amino acids long. The V segment lost 2 bases and the J segment 5 bases; nucleotides outside the gene matches: 9. DNA of the CDR3: TGTGCCAGCAGTTTAGAACCAGGGCTAGCGGGAGACAATGAGCAGTTCTTC. Encoded protein: CASSLEPGLAGDNEQFF.

By frequency in the sample, this clone is medium-sized. The rearrangement links TRBV6-2 or TRBV6-3 to TRBJ2-7, with TRBD1 matching over 10 bases. Germline V gives CDR1 MNHEY, CDR2 SVGEGT. Trimming took 6 bases from V and 2 from J; bases not matched to a gene: 4. The CDR3 spans 14 residues. The CDR3 here is CASRTGTGAYEQYF. CDR3 DNA sequence: TGTGCCAGCAGAACCGGGACAGGGGCCTACGAGCAGTACTTC.

The chain joins TRBV5-1 to TRBJ1-1; D remains ambiguous. The CDR3 sequence is 17 residues long. Trimming left V 3 bases short and J 1 base short, with 19 bases between. In germline, CDR1 is SGHRS, CDR2 YFSETQ. The CDR3 region is CASSSTGSDSRNTEAFF. The CDR3, as DNA: TGCGCCAGCAGCTCCACCGGTTCCGACTCCAGGAACACTGAAGCTTTCTTT. The whole variable domain, remainder taken from reference TRBV5-1 and TRBJ1-1, is KAGVTQTPRYLIKTRGQQVTLSCSPISGHRSVSWYQQTPGQGLQFLFEYFSETQRNKGNFPGRFSGRQFSNSRSEMNVSTLELGDSALYLCASSSTGSDSRNTEAFFGQGTRLTVV.

This clone was seen repeatedly, ten times or more. The rearrangement joins TRBV28 to TRBJ2-3; the D call may be TRBD1 or TRBD2 (6 bases each). The CDR3 is made up of 17 amino acids. Germline CDR1 and CDR2: MDHEN and SYDVKM. Trimming shortened V by 2 bases and J by 2 bases, and 17 bases separated the two germline ends. CDR3 amino acids: CASSLEELGGTTDTQYF. The CDR3 DNA is TGTGCCAGCAGTTTAGAGGAGTTAGGGGGGACCACAGATACGCAGTATTTT.

This clone was seen repeatedly, ten times or more. The chain has TRBV7-9 and TRBJ2-3, with TRBD1 identical over 8 bases. This CDR3 is built from 16 residues. Germline V gene lookup returns CDR1 SEHNR and CDR2 FQNEAQ (reference sequence). The V and J ends lost 5 bases and 4 bases, in that order; junction bases with no gene match: 11. The CDR3 sequence is CASSPRFRGRADTQYF. The CDR3 nucleotides are TGTGCCAGCAGCCCCCGTTTCAGGGGGCGTGCAGATACGCAGTATTTT.

Points on this clone: A much larger clone sits a single nucleotide away, making a read error possible. The same CDR3 is also encoded by other DNA sequences in this sample. The chain joins TRBV4-1 to TRBJ2-4; 7 bases match TRBD1. The CDR3 sequence is 15 residues long. J lost 9 bases, V lost 1 base, and 9 bases had no gene match. Germline V CDR1 and CDR2: MGHRA, YSYEKL. CDR3 DNA: TGCGCCAGCAGCCAAGTTCGGACAGGTGGAGGCATTCAGTACTTC. As protein: CASSQVRTGGGIQYF.

This clone was seen once. A much larger clone differs by one base, so this may be a read error. This specimen includes other DNA sequences encoding the same CDR3. The rearrangement joins TRBV9 to TRBJ1-4; D uncertain. Trimming cost V 2 bases and J 11 bases, with 19 bases left between them. This CDR3 is 15 amino acids long. Per germline, CDR1 SGDLS and CDR2 YYNGEE. The CDR3 protein is CASSVDKGWGEKLFF. CDR3 nucleotide sequence: TGTGCCAGCAGCGTCGATAAGGGCTGGGGTGAGAAACTGTTTTTT.

This clone was seen many times. The chain couples TRBV28 to TRBJ1-1; tentative D call: TRBD1 (5 bases). The germline gives CDR1 MDHEN, CDR2 SYDVKM. Trimming shortened V by 5 bases and J by 3 bases, and 22 bases separated the two germline ends. The CDR3 extends over 17 amino acids. Written as DNA, the CDR3 is TGTGCCAGCAGTCCGCCGGGGGAGCCACTGGTAGACACTGAAGCTTTCTTT. Translation gives CASSPPGEPLVDTEAFF. The whole variable domain, remainder taken from reference TRBV28 and TRBJ1-1, is DVKVTQSSRYLVKRTGEKVFLECVQDMDHENMFWYRQDPGLGLRLIYFSYDVKMKEKGDIPEGYSVSREKKERFSLILESASTNQTSMYLCASSPPGEPLVDTEAFFGQGTRLTVV.

This clone occurred a few times. The CDR3: CASTDWGNSAYEQYF. The DNA of the CDR3 is TGTGCCAGCACAGACTGGGGGAATAGCGCCTACGAGCAGTACTTC. The V gene is TRBV6-2 or TRBV6-3, the J gene TRBJ2-7; D tentatively reads TRBD1 or TRBD2 (5 bases each). Germline values: CDR1 MNHEY, CDR2 SVGEGT. There are 15 residues in the CDR3. V lost 7 bases and J lost 2, with 18 bases in between.

This clone was seen at least ten times. This chain uses TRBV20-1 with TRBJ2-7; 7 bases fit TRBD2. The ends lost 5 bases at V and 6 bases at J; junction bases unmatched: 19. The CDR3 has 16 residues. The germline CDR1 and CDR2 sequences are DFQATT and SNEGSKA (reference sequence). CDR3 loop: CSALRAGASLTGEQYF. DNA for the CDR3: TGCAGTGCTCTGAGGGCGGGAGCGTCTCTAACCGGCGAGCAGTACTTC.

This clone showed up many times. J is TRBJ2-6 and V is TRBV27; 7 nucleotides align to TRBD2. Unmatched junction bases numbered 8, after V lost 4 bases and J lost 2 bases. This CDR3 spans 17 amino acids. Germline values: CDR1 MNHEY, CDR2 SMNVEV (reference sequence). The CDR3 DNA follows: TGTGCCAGCAGTTCGACGGGAGGTTCGACTGGGGCCAACGTCCTGACTTTC. Its protein is CASSSTGGSTGANVLTF.

This clone was picked up many times. The chain links TRBV4-3 to TRBJ2-2; D possibly corresponds to TRBD1 (7 bases). From germline, CDR1 is LGHNA and CDR2 YSLEER. Between the trimmed V and J ends, which lost 4 bases and 8 bases, there was a span of 14 bases. This CDR3 region has 14 residues. This CDR3 is CASSPRQGGGELFF. CDR3 in DNA: TGCGCCAGCAGCCCCCGACAGGGAGGAGGGGAGCTGTTTTTT.

This clone showed up many times. The CDR3 reads CASSYPPRAGGPWYNEQFF. The CDR3 nucleotides read TGTGCCAGCAGTTACCCCCCCCGGGCGGGAGGGCCTTGGTACAATGAGCAGTTCTTC. This rearrangement joins TRBV6-2 or TRBV6-3 to TRBJ2-1, with TRBD2 matching over 9 bases. V shed 2 bases, J shed 4 bases, and the junction held 15 bases outside the gene matches. CDR1 is MNHEY, CDR2 SVGEGT, per germline. The CDR3 length is 19 residues.

Only a few counts were recorded for this clone. V and J are TRBV4-1 and TRBJ1-3; D unclear. Between the trimmed V and J ends, which lost 0 bases and 0 bases, there was a span of 18 bases. The germline V gene has CDR1 MGHRA and CDR2 YSYEKL. The CDR3 covers 19 residues. The CDR3 region is CASSQDLGLGPDSGNTIYF. The CDR3, as DNA: TGCGCCAGCAGCCAAGACTTAGGACTAGGCCCTGACTCTGGAAACACCATATATTTT.

This clone was seen ten or more times. The chain has TRBV5-4 and TRBJ1-2; 12 nucleotides line up with TRBD1. Germline assignment: CDR1 SGHNT and CDR2 YYREEE (reference sequence). The CDR3 sequence is 17 residues long. J gave up 3 bases and V 3 bases, and 9 bases lay outside the gene matches. The DNA of the CDR3 is TGTGCCAGCAGCTCCGGGACAGGGGGCTTAGTGGACTATGGCTACACCTTC. It yields the protein CASSSGTGGLVDYGYTF.

As regards this clone: A read error may explain this, as a much larger clone is one base away. The chain combines TRBV29-1 with TRBJ2-3; the D is unclear. The CDR3 length is 14 residues. CDR1 is SQVTM, CDR2 ANQGSEA, per germline. Deletions cut 4 bases from V and 0 bases from J, with 11 bases between. The CDR3 DNA follows: TGCAGCGTTGTACTTGACCTTAGCACAGATACGCAGTATTTT. Translating it yields CSVVLDLSTDTQYF.

This clone has more than one count but fewer than ten. Other DNA sequences in the sample encode the same CDR3. The rearrangement links TRBV18 to TRBJ2-7, with 7 bases that match TRBD2. The CDR3 extends over 13 amino acids. Germline V lookup: CDR1 KGHSH, CDR2 LQKENI. With 3 bases clipped from V and 10 bases from J, the junction kept 9 bases outside the gene matches. The CDR3 bases are TGTGCCAGCTCACCCACAGATAGCGGGTTACAGTACTTC. It yields the protein CASSPTDSGLQYF.